This paragraph reports one T cell receptor (beta chain). As yet, its antigen is unknown. Germline V gene lookup returns CDR1 SGDLS and CDR2 YYNGEE. This CDR3 is built from 15 residues. Trimming pared 1 base from V and 4 bases from J, leaving 13 bases between. Culturing for 9 to 10 days preceded CD4+ T cell isolation. PCR showed that the person got SARS-CoV-2 infection at some point between March and December 2020. This entry comes from a study of vaccination effects on CD4 cells after COVID-19. For the study at large: A couple of convalescent patients gave samples 16 days and one week before vaccination. Study-wide findings and caveats: The study, lacking early post-infection timepoints, had few convalescent patients.

The protocol was immunoSEQ multiplex PCR, while the TCRdb copy is restricted to in-frame clones and leaves out a portion. The table includes around 45,000 clones, about 78% detected once. This clonotype was sampled from a human donor who had a prior SARS-CoV-2 infection. The sample was CD4+ T cells from PBMCs cultured without peptide, taken before COVID-19 vaccination. The V and J genes are TRBV9 and TRBJ2-3, with no clear D. In DNA, the CDR3 is TGTGCCAGCAGCGTAAGTCATACAGTGCCAGATACGCAGTATTTT. This gives the protein CASSVSHTVPDTQYF.